This T cell receptor beta chain originates from a study of beta chain features in type 1 diabetes (dated by TCRdb to the late 2010s). About the study as a whole: Mean age, gender distribution, total cell number and subset yield did not differ between patients and healthy donors. A total of some 100,000,000 sorted cells were examined across all samples, and a strong correlation was observed between cell number per subset and RNA yield. The study compared TCRB repertoires of sorted circulating CD4+ T cell subsets between recently diagnosed type 1 diabetes patients and matched healthy donors. Whereas all 30 or so donors provided naive and central memory subsets, regulatory and stem cell-like memory subsets were isolated from just 8 patients and roughly 8 healthy donors. General study outcomes and caveats: Naive, central memory and regulatory TCRB repertoires appeared to be more similar among patients than among healthy donors. At VDJ recombination sites, type 1 diabetes patients had fewer insertions and more deleted nucleotides, which implies abnormalities in thymic rearrangement. A moderate but significant shortening of TCRB CDR3 length was observed in type 1 diabetes patients in all four CD4+ subsets. PCR might favor shorter templates, but patient and control samples were amplified and corrected together, so any skew would affect both groups equally. Sequencing cDNA rather than genomic DNA could over-represent highly expressing activated cells, although activation and CD3 levels did not differ between groups. Because the HLA sub-analyses included only small numbers of individuals, any influence of HLA type on TCRB rearrangement was left unresolved.

For CDR1 and CDR2, the germline V gene lists MGHDK and SYGVNS. The CDR3 starts with the cysteine, ends with the phenylalanine, and has 14 residues. The entry retains the CDR3 DNA only, 42 bases that are in frame from base 1. V sheds 6 bases and J sheds 0 bases, leaving 9 bases between their ends. Remarks on this clone: Its antigen is not yet known. No base qualities exist here, and no much larger clone lies one base off it.

The High Capacity cDNA Reverse Transcription Kit was used to reverse transcribe all of the isolated RNA, meaning that expressed TCRB transcripts were what got sequenced. Naive, central memory and regulatory T cell samples underwent deep immunoSEQ sequencing, averaging about 3.57 million total reads per sample. After sorted cells were lysed in RLT buffer, RNA was extracted with DNase-treated RNeasy Micro or Mini kits, with the choice depending on cell number. Each cell subset was processed on its own to prevent cross-contamination, while patient and healthy donor samples were processed together. Using the immunoSEQ multiplex PCR, TCRB sequences were amplified from cDNA into 87-bp fragments spanning the CDR3 region. Sequencing of the amplicons was performed on the Illumina HiSeq platform. In the source study's methods: PCR bias was corrected computationally using synthetic template baselines, and reads within Hamming distance 2 were collapsed, with unmergeable singletons discarded. Reads were aligned against IMGT so that V, D and J genes, CDR3 length and insertions or deletions at six rearrangement sites could be assigned. Clonotype counts were normalized to sorted cell number within each subset before computing true diversity and Gini coefficients with the tcR R package. Repertoire sharing was quantified using the overlap coefficient calculated on TCRB nucleotide sequences. As a proxy for the pre-selection repertoire, out-of-frame TCRB sequences from naive cells were analyzed. Here the immuneACCESS table is served through TCRdb, limited to in-frame sequences with V and J called. Missing clones are a known gap in these copies; in checked studies unresolved V genes cover under half, and the rest lacks a known reason. V and J calls plus clone size are reproduced from that table; the DNA served to infer D and trimming. Within this sample are 400,000 to 550,000 clones, with about an eighth of them counted one time only. Over 0.04% of the sample lies in the top ten.

From each donor, a single peripheral blood sample of 90 to 150 mL on average was drawn into heparinised tubes. A BD FACSAria II and a panel including CD45RO, CCR7, CD25, CD127, CD95 and CD27 were used to sort naive, central memory, regulatory and stem cell-like memory CD4+ T cells. All sorted populations exceeded 98% purity. PBMCs were separated immediately by Lymphoprep density gradient centrifugation and were stained directly, without being cultured. Samples were stained and sorted in pairs, with one healthy donor and one patient per experiment, so that batch effects were minimized. The source material was naive CD4+ T cells from blood. Per the publication, the cell subset or site label means: true naive CD4+ T cells. The receptor was derived from a woman under 30 in good health. Rearrangement joined TRBV25-1 to TRBJ1-5; the D gene cannot be resolved reliably. The nucleotides are TGTGCCAGCAGGGGCAAGACTAGCAATCAGCCCCAGCATTTT. Its protein product is CASRGKTSNQPQHF.